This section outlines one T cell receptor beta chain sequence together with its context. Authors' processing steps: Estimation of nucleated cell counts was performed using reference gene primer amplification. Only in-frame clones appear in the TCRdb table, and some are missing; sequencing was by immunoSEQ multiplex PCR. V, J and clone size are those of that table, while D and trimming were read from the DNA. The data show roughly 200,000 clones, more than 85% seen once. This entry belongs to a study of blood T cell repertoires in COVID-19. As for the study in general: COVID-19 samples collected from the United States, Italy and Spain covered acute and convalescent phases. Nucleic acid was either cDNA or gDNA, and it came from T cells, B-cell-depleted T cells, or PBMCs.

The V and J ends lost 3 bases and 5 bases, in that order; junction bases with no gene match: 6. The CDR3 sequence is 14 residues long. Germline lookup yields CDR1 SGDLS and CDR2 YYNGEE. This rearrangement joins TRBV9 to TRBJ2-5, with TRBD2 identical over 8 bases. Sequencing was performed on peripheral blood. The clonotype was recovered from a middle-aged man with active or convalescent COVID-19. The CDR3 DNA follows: TGTGCCAGCAGCGCGGGACTAGTTGGGGAGACCCAGTACTTC. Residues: CASSAGLVGETQYF. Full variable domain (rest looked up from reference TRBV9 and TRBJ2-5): DSGVTQTPKHLITATGQRVTLRCSPRSGDLSVYWYQQSLDQGLQFLIQYYNGEERAKGNILERFSAQQFPDLHSELNLSSLELGDSALYFCASSAGLVGETQYFGPGTRLLVL.